One sample yielded the 30 T cell receptor beta chains listed below, sequenced in a study of T-cell memory formation after mild COVID-19. TCRdb used MiXCR to reprocess the 5' RACE reads, holding one entry per CDR3 protein. The profile shows about 210,000 distinct CDR3 sequences, about 10% of them singletons. The sample consisted of PBMCs or a T cell subset sorted from them (not recorded which). The receptor set was obtained from a man younger than 35 who had mild COVID-19 (a few samples of this study predate the infection). Cell type and time point are not known.

This clonotype was detected only a few times. The gene calls are TRBV7-2 and TRBJ1-6; maybe TRBD1 (6 bases). CDR3 size: 13 residues. The germline CDR1 and CDR2 sequences are SGHTA and FQGNSA. The germline V and J ends were trimmed by 5 bases and 6 bases, with 8 bases remaining between them. The CDR3, as DNA: TGTGCCAGCAGCCCGGACAGTAATTCACCCCTCCACTTT. It encodes CASSPDSNSPLHF.

This clonotype was seen only a few times. The gene calls are TRBV3-1 and TRBJ1-1; TRBD1 matches 8 bases. Germline trimming cut 4 bases from V and 3 bases from J; bases unmatched to any gene: 4. The CDR3 is made up of 14 amino acids. In germline, CDR1 is LGHDT, CDR2 YNNKEL (reference sequence). The CDR3 nucleotides are TGTGCCAGCAGCCCGACAGGGGTAGACACTGAAGCTTTCTTT. Its protein product is CASSPTGVDTEAFF.

This clonotype was found a few times. This chain joins TRBV13 and TRBJ2-7; 10 nucleotides line up with TRBD2. Germline CDR1 and CDR2: PRHDT and FYEKMQ (reference sequence). Germline trimming cut 6 bases from V and 2 bases from J; bases unmatched to any gene: 4. This CDR3 is 14 amino acids long. The CDR3 sequence is CASRFSGGAYEQYF. Here the CDR3 DNA reads TGTGCCAGCAGATTCAGCGGGGGGGCCTACGAGCAGTACTTC. Complete variable domain (other parts from reference TRBV13 and TRBJ2-7): AAGVIQSPRHLIKEKRETATLKCYPIPRHDTVYWYQQGPGQDPQFLISFYEKMQSDKGSIPDRFSAQQFSDYHSELNMSSLELGDSALYFCASRFSGGAYEQYFGPGTRLTVT.

This clonotype was seen ten or more times. The chain employs TRBV5-1 and TRBJ2-1, with 8 bases fitting TRBD2. Germline-derived CDR1 and CDR2 are SGHRS and YFSETQ. The CDR3 runs 15 residues. J was trimmed by 4 bases and V by 4 bases; bases with no gene match: 7. The CDR3 is CASSPAGGPYNEQFF. The CDR3 coding sequence is TGCGCCAGCAGCCCCGCGGGGGGACCGTACAATGAGCAGTTCTTC.

There are a few counts of this clonotype. This sequence joins TRBV2 and TRBJ2-5, with TRBD1 identical over 9 bases. The CDR3 is 13 amino acids. From germline, CDR1 is SNHLY and CDR2 FYNNEI. V shed 5 bases and J 6 bases; nucleotides not matched to a gene: 4. The chain's CDR3 is CASSTDRGKTQYF. Written as DNA, the CDR3 is TGTGCCAGCAGTACGGACAGGGGAAAGACCCAGTACTTC.

V and J are TRBV7-3 and TRBJ2-1, with TRBD2 matching over 7 bases. The V and J ends lost 1 base and 3 bases, in that order; junction bases with no gene match: 3. CDR1 SGHTA and CDR2 FQGTGA come from the germline V gene. The length of the CDR3 is 15 residues. CDR3 sequence (DNA): TGTGCCAGCAGCTTAAAGGGCGGGGGCTACAATGAGCAGTTCTTC. This codes for CASSLKGGGYNEQFF. Filled out from reference TRBV7-3 and TRBJ2-1, the complete variable domain reads GAGVSQTPSNKVTEKGKYVELRCDPISGHTALYWYRQSLGQGPEFLIYFQGTGAADDSGLPNDRFFAVRPEGSVSTLKIQRTERGDSAVYLCASSLKGGGYNEQFFGPGTRLTVL.

This clonotype was counted ten times or more. The chain combines TRBV7-9 with TRBJ1-2; no reliable D call. The CDR3 loop spans 13 amino acids. CDR1 is SEHNR and CDR2 is FQNEAQ in the germline V gene (reference sequence). V lost 4 bases, J lost 3 bases, and 9 bases lay in between. The CDR3 reads CASSSAGYYGYTF. CDR3 nucleotides: TGTGCCAGCAGCTCCGCAGGCTACTATGGCTACACCTTC.

This clonotype was recorded a few times. The V gene is TRBV19, the J gene TRBJ2-3, with 10 positions matching TRBD2. With 5 bases clipped from V and 3 bases from J, the junction kept 5 bases outside the gene matches. Germline-derived CDR1 and CDR2 are LNHDA and SQIVND (reference sequence). This CDR3 comprises 15 residues. The CDR3 sequence: CASSRSGGSTDTQYF. The CDR3 region has the DNA TGTGCCAGTAGTCGTAGCGGGGGGTCGACAGATACGCAGTATTTT.

This clonotype was detected ten times or more. This chain links TRBV7-2 with TRBJ2-5; D is unclear. The CDR3 is made up of 15 amino acids. CDR1 and CDR2 from the germline V gene are SGHTA and FQGNSA. V was trimmed by 1 base and J by 2 bases, leaving 11 bases between them. The CDR3 DNA is TGTGCCAGCAGCTTAGGCGCGCCTAGTCAAGAGACCCAGTACTTC. Encoded protein: CASSLGAPSQETQYF. The whole variable domain, remainder taken from reference TRBV7-2 and TRBJ2-5, is GAGVSQSPSNKVTEKGKDVELRCDPISGHTALYWYRQSLGQGLEFLIYFQGNSAPDKSGLPSDRFSAERTGGSVSTLTIQRTQQEDSAVYLCASSLGAPSQETQYFGPGTRLLVL.

The chain is built from TRBV12-3 or TRBV12-4 and TRBJ1-2; tentative D call: TRBD1 (5 bases). The germline V and J ends were trimmed by 3 bases and 4 bases, with 15 bases remaining between them. There are 15 residues in the CDR3. Here the CDR3 DNA reads TGTGCCAGCAGTTTGACTGACAGTCCTCTCTATGGCTACACCTTC. It encodes CASSLTDSPLYGYTF.

CDR3 sequence reads: CASSDGQGETQYF. For the CDR3, the DNA is TGCGCCAGCAGCGACGGACAGGGAGAGACCCAGTACTTC. The chain couples TRBV5-1 to TRBJ2-5, with TRBD1 matching over 8 bases. Losses at the gene ends were 4 bases for V and 4 bases for J; bases not matched to a gene: 3. The CDR3 extends over 13 amino acids. The germline gives CDR1 SGHRS, CDR2 YFSETQ.

This clonotype has more than one count but fewer than ten. The V and J genes are TRBV7-2 and TRBJ2-4; D not certain. Trimming took off 3 bases at V and 7 bases at J, with 7 bases between the two ends. The CDR3 runs to 12 residues. CDR1 is SGHTA and CDR2 is FQGNSA in the germline V gene. The CDR3 sequence is CASSFLQNIQYF. CDR3 bases: TGTGCCAGCAGCTTTTTACAGAACATTCAGTACTTC.

This clonotype was seen only a few times. J is TRBJ2-7 and V is TRBV11-3; D not certain. The CDR3 totals 13 residues. CDR1 is SGHNT, CDR2 YENEEA, per germline. V lost 2 bases and J lost 0, with 5 bases in between. CDR3 nucleotides: TGTGCCAGCAGCTTAACTGCCTCCTACGAGCAGTACTTC. Its translation: CASSLTASYEQYF.

The chain couples TRBV5-4 to TRBJ1-2; weak D call: TRBD1 (5 bases). Germline values: CDR1 SGHNT, CDR2 YYREEE (reference sequence). The germline V and J ends were trimmed by 4 bases and 7 bases, with 20 bases remaining between them. The CDR3 contains 15 residues. The chain's CDR3 is CASSRDLRSEFGYTF. The CDR3 DNA is TGTGCCAGCAGCCGGGACCTGAGGAGTGAGTTTGGCTACACCTTC. Supplemented by reference TRBV5-4 and TRBJ1-2, the full variable domain reads ETGVTQSPTHLIKTRGQQVTLRCSSQSGHNTVSWYQQALGQGPQFIFQYYREEENGRGNFPPRFSGLQFPNYSSELNVNALELDDSALYLCASSRDLRSEFGYTFGSGTRLTVV.

The chain carries TRBV7-2 and TRBJ1-3; 8 nucleotides align to TRBD1. CDR1 and CDR2 from the germline V gene are SGHTA and FQGNSA. This CDR3 comprises 15 residues. After removal of 8 bases from V and 4 bases from J, the junction contained 10 bases not matched to a gene. As DNA, the CDR3 is TGTGCCAGCGCACCTCAGACAGGGGTAGGAAACACCATATATTTT. It translates to CASAPQTGVGNTIYF. The full variable domain, its missing parts supplied by reference TRBV7-2 and TRBJ1-3, is GAGVSQSPSNKVTEKGKDVELRCDPISGHTALYWYRQSLGQGLEFLIYFQGNSAPDKSGLPSDRFSAERTGGSVSTLTIQRTQQEDSAVYLCASAPQTGVGNTIYFGEGSWLTVV.

The J gene is TRBJ2-2, the V gene TRBV19; 12 nucleotides align to TRBD1. The CDR3 is 17 residues long. CDR1 is LNHDA and CDR2 is SQIVND in the germline V gene (reference sequence). After removal of 6 bases from V and 4 bases from J, the junction contained 9 bases not matched to a gene. The CDR3 is CASRRRDRGLRTGELFF. The CDR3 DNA follows: TGTGCCAGTAGGCGGAGGGACAGGGGGCTACGCACCGGGGAGCTGTTTTTT.

This clonotype was found a few times. The V call is TRBV13, the J call TRBJ2-2; TRBD2 matches at 15 bases. This CDR3 has 19 residues. Looked up from germline, CDR1 is PRHDT and CDR2 is FYEKMQ (reference sequence). Trimming took 5 bases from V and 6 from J; bases not matched to a gene: 13. In nucleotides, the CDR3 is TGTGCCAGCAGCCCCGGACTAGCGGGGGGGCCCCGGATGGCCGGGGAGCTGTTTTTT. Translating gives CASSPGLAGGPRMAGELFF.

This clonotype was counted at least ten times. The gene calls are TRBV12-3 or TRBV12-4 and TRBJ1-4, with 8 bases lining up with TRBD1. This CDR3 has 15 residues. Trimming cost V 2 bases and J 2 bases; bases outside gene matches: 1. The CDR3 spells CASSLQGATNEKLFF. CDR3 DNA sequence: TGTGCCAGCAGTTTACAGGGGGCTACTAATGAAAAACTGTTTTTT.

This clonotype appeared many times. This sequence joins TRBV27 and TRBJ2-5; either TRBD1 or TRBD2 may supply D (6 bases each). The CDR3 totals 13 residues. Germline V gene data show CDR1 as MNHEY and CDR2 as SMNVEV (reference sequence). Trimming shortened V by 9 bases and J by 9 bases, and 20 bases separated the two germline ends. In DNA form, the CDR3 reads TGTGCCAGTGGAGGGTGGGGGGCTGGGGCCCAGTACTTC. Its translation: CASGGWGAGAQYF.

This clonotype has at least ten counts. The chain couples TRBV7-8 to TRBJ2-5; D not certain. Deletions cut 7 bases from V and 4 bases from J, with 7 bases between. Germline V CDR1 and CDR2: SGHVS, FQNEAQ. The CDR3 extends over 11 amino acids. DNA of the CDR3: TGTGCCAGCACCATCGGAGAGACCCAGTACTTC. Its protein is CASTIGETQYF.

The gene calls are TRBV4-3 and TRBJ1-4; no definite D call. The ends were cut back, 1 base at V and 4 bases at J, with 16 bases in the middle. Looked up from germline, CDR1 is LGHNA and CDR2 is YSLEER. The CDR3 runs to 17 residues. CDR3 nucleotides: TGCGCCAGCAGCCAAGGGGCAAATCTCATCGGTAATGAAAAACTGTTTTTT. This encodes CASSQGANLIGNEKLFF.

The sample holds a few counts of this clonotype. J is TRBJ2-6 and V is TRBV5-1, with D unclear. The CDR3 loop spans 15 amino acids. V was shortened by 4 bases and J by 0 bases, with 8 bases between the two germline ends. Germline lookup yields CDR1 SGHRS and CDR2 YFSETQ. Here the CDR3 DNA reads TGCGCCAGCAGCCCCGTGGTCTCTGGGGCCAACGTCCTGACTTTC. It yields the protein CASSPVVSGANVLTF.

This clonotype showed up just a few times. This chain links TRBV29-1 with TRBJ2-3; D is undetermined. The CDR3 extends over 13 amino acids. From germline, CDR1 is SQVTM and CDR2 ANQGSEA. V was trimmed by 8 bases and J by 3 bases, leaving 15 bases between them. CDR3 DNA: TGCAGCTCGGAGAAGGCTTGGACAGATACGCAGTATTTT. Translation gives CSSEKAWTDTQYF.

This clonotype came up once. A much larger clone is a single base away; this may be a read error. The gene calls are TRBV18 and TRBJ2-5; TRBD1 might be the D (5 bases). The CDR3 totals 13 residues. Germline-derived CDR1 and CDR2 are KGHSH and LQKENI. The CDR3: CASSPPGLETRYF. CDR3 DNA sequence: TGTGCCAGCTCACCTCCAGGGTTGGAGACCCGGTACTTC.

The J gene is TRBJ2-5, the V gene TRBV18, with TRBD1 matching 7 bases. The CDR3 loop spans 17 amino acids. J was trimmed by 4 bases and V by 8 bases; bases with no gene match: 19. CDR1 is KGHSH and CDR2 is LQKENI in the germline V gene. In DNA form, the CDR3 reads TGTGCCAGCCGCCAGAAGCTAGAAAGGGGGCCTCGAGAGACCCAGTACTTC. It translates to CASRQKLERGPRETQYF.

The rearrangement links TRBV20-1 to TRBJ2-5, with D perhaps assigned TRBD1 or TRBD2 (6 bases each). CDR1 is DFQATT, CDR2 SNEGSKA, per germline (reference sequence). This CDR3 is 13 amino acids long. Trimming pared 6 bases from V and 1 base from J, leaving 12 bases between. CDR3 protein: CSAVGGGQETQYF. As DNA, the CDR3 is TGCAGTGCGGTCGGGGGCGGCCAAGAGACCCAGTACTTC.

This clonotype was counted between two and nine times. This chain uses TRBV7-6 with TRBJ1-4, with unresolved D. Germline loops: CDR1 SGHVS, CDR2 FNYEAQ. The CDR3 is made up of 16 amino acids. The ends were cut back, 5 bases at V and 3 bases at J, with 16 bases in the middle. CDR3 sequence reads: CASSPVVGGANEKLFF. The CDR3 nucleotides are TGTGCCAGCAGCCCGGTGGTGGGTGGAGCTAATGAAAAACTGTTTTTT.

This clonotype occurred a few times. The genes are TRBV2 and TRBJ1-4; D ambiguous. This CDR3 region has 13 residues. Trimming took off 6 bases at V and 7 bases at J, with 12 bases between the two ends. Germline V gene data show CDR1 as SNHLY and CDR2 as FYNNEI. The DNA for the CDR3 is TGTGCCAGCAGCCCGAATAGCGGTGAAAAACTGTTTTTT. Translating it yields CASSPNSGEKLFF.

V usage is TRBV4-3 and J usage is TRBJ1-2; 8 bases are shared with TRBD1. Unmatched junction bases numbered 9, after V lost 1 base and J lost 8 bases. The length of the CDR3 is 15 residues. The germline CDR1 and CDR2 sequences are LGHNA and YSLEER. The CDR3, as DNA: TGCGCCAGCAGCCAAGTGGGGCAGGGGGCAAGGGGCTACACCTTC. Translated, it gives CASSQVGQGARGYTF.

This clonotype was seen many times. CDR3: CAISESNTGELFF. DNA of the CDR3: TGTGCCATCAGTGAGTCGAACACCGGGGAGCTGTTTTTT. The chain carries TRBV10-3 and TRBJ2-2, with D unresolved. Germline CDR1 reads ENHRY; CDR2 reads SYGVKD. V was pared by 0 bases and J by 1 base, with 0 bases between. This CDR3 comprises 13 residues.